A single TCR beta chain is shown here with its context. Its antigen is not identified. Measured with immunoSEQ multiplex PCR; TCRdb has only the in-frame clones, and not every one. The sample shows about 45,000 clones, approximately 90% of them seen only once. This sample was taken from a study of OX40 agonist ivuxolimab in advanced cancers. Findings and caveats of the study: On average, CD8+ T cells showed a greater number of expanded clones than CD4+. Among the lowest peripheral clonal expansion occurred in 0.1-3.0 mg/kg partial responders.

This CDR3 region has 13 residues. Germline V gives CDR1 SNHLY, CDR2 FYNNEI. V shed 4 bases and J shed 6 bases, with 13 bases lying between them. The chain links TRBV2 to TRBJ2-7, with D uncertain. Specimen: CD4+ or CD8+ T cells sorted from blood, collected in a trial of the OX40 agonist ivuxolimab. This TCR was sampled from an adult with an advanced solid tumor such as melanoma, head and neck, liver or kidney cancer. The CDR3 protein is CASSGLASREQYF. The DNA for the CDR3 is TGTGCCAGCAGTGGGTTGGCTAGTCGCGAGCAGTACTTC.